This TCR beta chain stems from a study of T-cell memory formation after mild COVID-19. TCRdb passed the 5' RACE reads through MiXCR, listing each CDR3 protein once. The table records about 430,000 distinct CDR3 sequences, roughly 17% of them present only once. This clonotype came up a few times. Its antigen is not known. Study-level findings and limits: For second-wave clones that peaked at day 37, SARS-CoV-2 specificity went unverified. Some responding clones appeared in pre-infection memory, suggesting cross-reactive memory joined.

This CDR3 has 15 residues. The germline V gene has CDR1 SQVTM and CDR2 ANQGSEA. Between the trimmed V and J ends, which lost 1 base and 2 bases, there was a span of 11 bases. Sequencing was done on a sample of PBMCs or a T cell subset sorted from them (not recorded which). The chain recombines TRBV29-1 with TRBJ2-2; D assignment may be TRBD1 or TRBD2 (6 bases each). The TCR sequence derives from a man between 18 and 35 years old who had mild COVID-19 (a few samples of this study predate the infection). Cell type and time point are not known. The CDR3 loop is CSVEVRGRNTGELFF. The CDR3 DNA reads TGCAGCGTTGAAGTCCGGGGGCGAAACACCGGGGAGCTGTTTTTT.